The TCR beta chain under discussion was sequenced for a study of blood T cells in healthy people across ages (dated by TCRdb to between 2015 and 2016). About the investigation overall: Template switching captured roughly one uniquely barcoded TCR beta cDNA molecule per two T cells in model experiments. The donors were split into four age groups: young (average 16 years), middle-aged (around 37), aged (over 55) and long-lived (more than 80). For two donors (one aged 18 to 30 and one aged 80 or older), the study analyzed two additional independent replicas of 1 million unique cDNA reads from the same blood draw. To track age-related changes in TCR beta repertoire diversity, the study relied on deep sequencing normalized with unique cDNA molecular identifiers. To avoid experimental bias, donors of different ages were randomly spread across the sequencing lanes. Broader findings and caveats from the paper: The long-lived group showed more naive CD4+ T cells, fewer expanded clones and increased TCR diversity than the aged group, suggesting age selection. Donor CMV infection status was unknown, potentially confounding age-related changes in expanded clonotypes. Total diversity estimates from one million sequenced T cells were considered lower bounds and underestimates. Conclusive comparison of naive and antigen-experienced compartments was prevented by the profiling of bulk unsorted PBMCs. Observed TCR beta diversity per million T cells fell roughly linearly with age, and a significant reduction was already apparent by age approximately 40. The percentage of naive T cells measured by flow cytometry correlated strongly with observed TCR beta diversity.

Remarks on this clonotype: Its antigen remains undetermined. No base-level quality is on record; no much larger clone is a single base apart.

Receptors were amplified or captured by 5' RACE. The sample was run on an Illumina HiSeq 2500. A second roughly 7 to 12 cycle PCR used a sample-barcoded 5' primer and a J-beta primer mix. A template-switch 5' adaptor carrying 12 random nucleotides introduced a unique molecular identifier onto each TCR beta cDNA molecule. At least 2.5 million CDR3-containing paired-end reads were obtained from each sample. All of the RNA was converted into first-strand cDNA using the Mint cDNA synthesis kit, with a TRBC-specific oligonucleotide serving as the primer. All cDNA was treated with uracil-DNA glycosylase and then went through a first 18-cycle PCR with the universal primers M1SS and BC2_uni_R. Per the original workflow: For normalization, 1 million high-quality reads were randomly selected from each sample, with every read carrying a distinct molecular identifier. Reads with shared molecular identifiers were discarded instead of being binned into consensus sequences. MiTCR, set to a Q25 quality threshold and the strictest error-elimination algorithm, was used for CDR3 identification, clonotype clustering and error correction. A nonparametric unseen species model using Euler transformation provided a lower-bound estimate of total TCR beta diversity. The public reads were reanalyzed by TCRdb: fastp trimming at Q25, MiXCR alignment, in-frame beta chains only. Rows with a matching CDR3 protein are joined into one entry that keeps the most common DNA and genes. These V and J calls originate from TCRdb's pipeline instead of the authors' own analysis. The sample table contains 800,000 to 950,000 distinct CDR3 sequences; only one count was recorded for 36% of them. Together, the top ten hold around 13% of the sample.

Donors were 40 or so systemically healthy Caucasian individuals from Russia aged roughly 6 to 90 years. Each donor gave 8 to 10 milliliters of peripheral blood, drawn into EDTA-treated Vacutainer tubes. Ficoll-Paque density-gradient centrifugation was used to isolate PBMCs, with at least 6 million per sample. Trizol reagent was used to extract total RNA from PBMCs, with at least 6 micrograms per sample. For every donor, an aliquot of PBMCs went through flow cytometry to measure the percentages of naive CD45RAhigh/CD27high T cells. Including cysteine and phenylalanine, the CDR3 has 14 amino acids. Left in the record is the CDR3 DNA by itself, 42 bases read in frame from the first base. V is shortened by 3 bases, J by 1 base, and the region joining them spans 12 bases. The germline V gene (reference sequence) provides CDR1 DFQATT and CDR2 SNEGSKA.

The rearranged segments are TRBV20-1 and TRBJ1-1; the D region possibly corresponds to TRBD1 (5 bases align). This TCR was recovered from a young man in good health. Material for sequencing was blood. The DNA sequence is as follows: TGCAGTGCTAGGGAGATCGGGACGAACACTGAAGCTTTCTTT. Its amino acids are CSAREIGTNTEAFF.